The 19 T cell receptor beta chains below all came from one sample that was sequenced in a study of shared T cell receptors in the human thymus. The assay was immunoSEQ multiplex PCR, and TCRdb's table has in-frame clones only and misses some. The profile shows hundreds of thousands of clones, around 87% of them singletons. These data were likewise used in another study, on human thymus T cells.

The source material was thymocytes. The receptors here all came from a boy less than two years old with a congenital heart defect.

In DNA, the CDR3 is TGTGCCAGTAGGGCGGGGGAGGAGGAGACCCAGTACTTC. Protein: CASRAGEEETQYF. The gene calls are TRBV19 and TRBJ2-5; 7 nucleotides match TRBD2. The germline V gene has CDR1 LNHDA and CDR2 SQIVND (reference sequence). The ends lost 6 bases at V and 5 bases at J; junction bases unmatched: 6. The CDR3 loop spans 13 amino acids. Supplemented by reference TRBV19 and TRBJ2-5, the full variable domain reads DGGITQSPKYLFRKEGQNVTLSCEQNLNHDAMYWYRQDPGQGLRLIYYSQIVNDFQKGDIAEGYSVSREKKESFPLTVTSAQKNPTAFYLCASRAGEEETQYFGPGTRLLVL.

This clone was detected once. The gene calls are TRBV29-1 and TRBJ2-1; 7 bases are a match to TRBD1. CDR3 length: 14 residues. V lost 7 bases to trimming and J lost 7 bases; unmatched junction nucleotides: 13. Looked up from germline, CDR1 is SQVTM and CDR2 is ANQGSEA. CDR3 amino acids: CSAPTGIGLNEQFF. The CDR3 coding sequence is TGCAGCGCCCCGACAGGGATCGGGTTAAATGAGCAGTTCTTC.

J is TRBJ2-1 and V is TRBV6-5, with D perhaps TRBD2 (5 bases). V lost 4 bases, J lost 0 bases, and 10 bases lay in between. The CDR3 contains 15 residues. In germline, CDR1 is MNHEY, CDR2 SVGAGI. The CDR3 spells CASSSWESSYNEQFF. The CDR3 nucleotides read TGTGCCAGCAGTTCTTGGGAGAGCTCCTACAATGAGCAGTTCTTC.

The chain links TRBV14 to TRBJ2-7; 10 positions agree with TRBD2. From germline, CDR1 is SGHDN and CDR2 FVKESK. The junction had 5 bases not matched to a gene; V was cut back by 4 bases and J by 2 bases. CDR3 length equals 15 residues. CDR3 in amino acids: CASSPTSGRAYEQYF. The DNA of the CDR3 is TGTGCCAGCAGCCCCACCAGCGGGAGGGCCTACGAGCAGTACTTC.

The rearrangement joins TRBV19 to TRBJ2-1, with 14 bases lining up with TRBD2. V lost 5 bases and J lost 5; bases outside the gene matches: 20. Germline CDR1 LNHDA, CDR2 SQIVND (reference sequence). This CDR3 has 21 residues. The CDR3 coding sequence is TGTGCCAGTAGTCCCCCTCGACTAGCGGGAGGGCGGGGTTCGATCGACAATGAGCAGTTCTTC. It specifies CASSPPRLAGGRGSIDNEQFF.

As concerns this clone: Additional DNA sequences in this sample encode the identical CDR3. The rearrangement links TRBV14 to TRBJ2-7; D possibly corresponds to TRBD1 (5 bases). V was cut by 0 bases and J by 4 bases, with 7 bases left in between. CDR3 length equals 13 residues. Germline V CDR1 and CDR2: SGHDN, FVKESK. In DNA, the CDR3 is TGTGCCAGCAGCCAAGACAGGGTTTACGAGCAGTACTTC. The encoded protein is CASSQDRVYEQYF.

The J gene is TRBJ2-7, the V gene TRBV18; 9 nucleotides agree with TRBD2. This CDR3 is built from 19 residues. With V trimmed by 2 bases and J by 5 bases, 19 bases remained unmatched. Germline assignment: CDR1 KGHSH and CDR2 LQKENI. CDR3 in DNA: TGTGCCAGCTCACCATCACGAGAAGAGTGGACTAGCGTCAGTAACGAGCAGTACTTC. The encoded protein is CASSPSREEWTSVSNEQYF.

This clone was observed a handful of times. The CDR3 sequence: CASTEGQGLPGYTF. CDR3 DNA: TGTGCCAGCACAGAGGGACAGGGGTTGCCTGGCTACACCTTC. The V gene is TRBV28, the J gene TRBJ1-2; 10 nucleotides align to TRBD1. This CDR3 is built from 14 residues. The V segment lost 7 bases and the J segment 7 bases; nucleotides outside the gene matches: 9. The germline V gene has CDR1 MDHEN and CDR2 SYDVKM.

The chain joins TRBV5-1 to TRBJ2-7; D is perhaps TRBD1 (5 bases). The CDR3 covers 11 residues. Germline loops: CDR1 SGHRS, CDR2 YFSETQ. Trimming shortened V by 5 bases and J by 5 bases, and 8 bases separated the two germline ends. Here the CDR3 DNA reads TGCGCCAGCAGGTCCAGGGACGAGCAGTACTTC. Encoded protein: CASRSRDEQYF. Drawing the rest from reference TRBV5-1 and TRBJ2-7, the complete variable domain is KAGVTQTPRYLIKTRGQQVTLSCSPISGHRSVSWYQQTPGQGLQFLFEYFSETQRNKGNFPGRFSGRQFSNSRSEMNVSTLELGDSALYLCASRSRDEQYFGPGTRLTVT.

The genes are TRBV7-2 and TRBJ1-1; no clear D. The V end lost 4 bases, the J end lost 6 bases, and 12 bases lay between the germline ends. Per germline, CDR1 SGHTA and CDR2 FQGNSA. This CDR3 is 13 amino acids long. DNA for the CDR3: TGTGCCAGCAGCTCCTCTCGGAGGGCTGAAGCTTTCTTT. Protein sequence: CASSSSRRAEAFF.

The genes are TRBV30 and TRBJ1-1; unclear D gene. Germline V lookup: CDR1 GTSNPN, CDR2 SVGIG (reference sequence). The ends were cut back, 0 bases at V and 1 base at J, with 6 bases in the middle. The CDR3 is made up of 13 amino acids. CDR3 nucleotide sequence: TGTGCCTGGAGTGTCGACAAGAACACTGAAGCTTTCTTT. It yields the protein CAWSVDKNTEAFF.

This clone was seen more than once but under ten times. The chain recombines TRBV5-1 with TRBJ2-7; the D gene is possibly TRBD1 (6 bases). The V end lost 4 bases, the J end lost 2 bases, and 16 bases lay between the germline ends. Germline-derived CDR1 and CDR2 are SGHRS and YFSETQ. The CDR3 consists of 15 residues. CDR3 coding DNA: TGCGCCAGCAGCCCGAGACAGGCATTCGCCTACGAGCAGTACTTC. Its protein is CASSPRQAFAYEQYF.

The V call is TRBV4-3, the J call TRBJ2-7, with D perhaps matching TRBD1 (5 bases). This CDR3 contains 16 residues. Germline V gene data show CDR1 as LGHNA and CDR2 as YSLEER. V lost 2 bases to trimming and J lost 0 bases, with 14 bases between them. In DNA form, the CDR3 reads TGCGCCAGCAGCCAATGTCGACAGAATGGCTCCTACGAGCAGTACTTC. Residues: CASSQCRQNGSYEQYF.

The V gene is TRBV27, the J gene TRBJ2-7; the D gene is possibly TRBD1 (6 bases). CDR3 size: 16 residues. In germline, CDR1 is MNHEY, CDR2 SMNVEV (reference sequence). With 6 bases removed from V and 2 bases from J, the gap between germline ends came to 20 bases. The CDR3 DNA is TGTGCCAGCAGATCCCAGGCATCGGGACAAACCTACGAGCAGTACTTC. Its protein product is CASRSQASGQTYEQYF.

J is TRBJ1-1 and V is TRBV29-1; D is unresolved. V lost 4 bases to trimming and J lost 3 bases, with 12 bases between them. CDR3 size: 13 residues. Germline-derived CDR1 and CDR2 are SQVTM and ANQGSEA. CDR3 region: CSVVCFPDTEAFF. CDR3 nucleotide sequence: TGCAGCGTTGTATGCTTCCCAGACACTGAAGCTTTCTTT.

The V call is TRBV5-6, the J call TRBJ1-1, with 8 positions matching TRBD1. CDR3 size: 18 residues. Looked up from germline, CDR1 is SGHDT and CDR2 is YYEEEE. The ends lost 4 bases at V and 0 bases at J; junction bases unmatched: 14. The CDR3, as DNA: TGTGCCAGCAGCGTCCGGACAGGGAGGGGGAGCATGAACACTGAAGCTTTCTTT. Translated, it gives CASSVRTGRGSMNTEAFF. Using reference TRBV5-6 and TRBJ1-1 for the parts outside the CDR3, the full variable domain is DAGVTQSPTHLIKTRGQQVTLRCSPKSGHDTVSWYQQALGQGPQFIFQYYEEEERQRGNFPDRFSGHQFPNYSSELNVNALLLGDSALYLCASSVRTGRGSMNTEAFFGQGTRLTVV.

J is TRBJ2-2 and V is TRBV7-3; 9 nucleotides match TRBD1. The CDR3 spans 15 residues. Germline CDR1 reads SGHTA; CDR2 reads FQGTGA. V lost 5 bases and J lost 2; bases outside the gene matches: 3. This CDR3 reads CASSAGQGNTGELFF. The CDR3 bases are TGTGCCAGCAGCGCGGGACAGGGAAACACCGGGGAGCTGTTTTTT.

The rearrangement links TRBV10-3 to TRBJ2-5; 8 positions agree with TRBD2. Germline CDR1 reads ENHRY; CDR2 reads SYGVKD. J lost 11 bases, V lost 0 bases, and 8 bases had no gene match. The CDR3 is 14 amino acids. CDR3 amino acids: CAISESGLVGEQYF. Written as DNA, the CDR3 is TGTGCCATCAGTGAGTCGGGACTAGTGGGGGAGCAGTACTTC.

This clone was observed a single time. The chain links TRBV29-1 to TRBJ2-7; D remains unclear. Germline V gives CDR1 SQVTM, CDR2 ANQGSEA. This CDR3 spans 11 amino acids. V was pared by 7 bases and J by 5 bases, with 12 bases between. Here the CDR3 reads CSAGSLDEQYF. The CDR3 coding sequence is TGCAGCGCCGGGTCTTTGGACGAGCAGTACTTC.